This is a list of T cell receptor beta chains from one sample in a study of tumor and adjacent non-tumor tissue in lung cancer. Each CDR3 protein gets one entry after TCRdb re-called the multiplex PCR reads with MiXCR. The table lists 50,000 to 60,000 distinct CDR3 sequences, 74% of them singletons. Sequencing was performed on distant non-tumor lung tissue. The receptors shown here come from a woman aged 60-75 years with non-small cell lung cancer. Both conserved end residues are part of each CDR3. The D gene is left open where the match is weak. Some rows mark clone size as missing; the rest say once, few, many or name a class of expanded clone.

clone_size	v_call	d_call	j_call	cdr3_nt	cdr3_aa
.	TRBV4-1	.	TRBJ1-1	TGCGTCAGCAGCCACCCGTTGCTAAGGGCCGTAACTGAAGCTTTCTTT	CVSSHPLLRAVTEAFF
.	TRBV5-4	TRBD1	TRBJ2-7	TGTGCCAACAGCCGTCCCGGGACAGGGGTTCACGAGCAGCATTTC	CANSRPGTGVHEQHF
.	TRBV4-3	.	TRBJ1-1	TGTACGAGCAGCCAAGAGGTGAACACTGAAGCTTTCTTT	CTSSQEVNTEAFF
.	TRBV4-3	.	TRBJ2-3	TGCGCCAGCAGCCAAGAGGTGGGGAAGATGGGTACGCAATATTTT	CASSQEVGKMGTQYF
many	TRBV7-3	.	TRBJ2-6	TGTGCCAGCAGCGGAAGAGGCAACGTCCTGACTTTC	CASSGRGNVLTF
.	TRBV4-2	.	TRBJ1-2	TGTGCCAACAGCCAGGACGGCACCTCTAACTATGGTTACACCTTC	CANSQDGTSNYGYTF
few	TRBV6-6	.	TRBJ2-2	TGTGCCAGCCACGACTTGGTAGGAGGTGACACCGGGGAGCTGTTTTTT	CASHDLVGGDTGELFF
.	TRBV4-3	TRBD2	TRBJ2-2	TGCGCCAGCAGCCTCACCCAGGGAGGGGCCGGCGGGGGGCTGTTTTTT	CASSLTQGGAGGGLFF
.	TRBV29-1	.	TRBJ1-1	TGCAGCGTTGAAGACGTGCGGAACACTGAAGCTTTCTTT	CSVEDVRNTEAFF
.	TRBV12-3/TRBV12-4	TRBD2	TRBJ2-5	TGTGCCAGCAGTCCCGACGGCGGGAGTGAGGAGACCCAGTGCTTT	CASSPDGGSEETQCF
.	TRBV2	.	TRBJ2-1	TGTGCCAGCGGACCCAAGGGGTACCTCATTGAGCAGTTCTTC	CASGPKGYLIEQFF
.	TRBV11-2	.	TRBJ2-7	TGTGTCAGCAGCTTAGACCGCAGTCCCTACGAGCAGTACTTC	CVSSLDRSPYEQYF
once	TRBV6-2/TRBV6-3	.	TRBJ1-2	TGTACCATCCTCCGGGACGGATCCTATGGCCACACCTTC	CTILRDGSYGHTF
once	TRBV4-1	.	TRBJ2-5	TGCGCCAGCAGCCAAGATTCGGGAGTAGCCCTGGAGACCCTGAACTTC	CASSQDSGVALETLNF
.	TRBV6-2/TRBV6-3	.	TRBJ1-1	TGTGCCAGCAGTGCCTACTTGACCGCCTTGGTGGTTTTCTTT	CASSAYLTALVVFF
.	TRBV6-5	.	TRBJ2-5	TGTGCCAGCAGTCGGACGAGGGGTCAAAGGACCCAGTATTTC	CASSRTRGQRTQYF
.	TRBV29-1	.	TRBJ2-7	TGCAGCGTACACGGTTTTAGGTACGAGCAGTACTTC	CSVHGFRYEQYF
once	TRBV29-1	.	TRBJ1-4	TGCAACGTTCATGGGGCTTCGGGTGAAAAACTGTTTTTT	CNVHGASGEKLFF
.	TRBV29-1	TRBD1	TRBJ1-2	TGTGGCTTTCCGGGACAGGGGGGCTATGGCTACACCTTC	CGFPGQGGYGYTF
.	TRBV29-1	.	TRBJ2-3	TGCAGCCTTGTTCGGGGCCTCGGGACAGATACGCAGTATTTT	CSLVRGLGTDTQYF
many	TRBV5-5	.	TRBJ1-2	TGTGCCAGCAGGGAGAGTTGGGTTAATGGCTACACCTTC	CASRESWVNGYTF
.	TRBV6-1	.	TRBJ1-6	TGTGCCAGCAGCGAAATCGAGGTTAATTCATCCCTCCACTTT	CASSEIEVNSSLHF
.	TRBV4-3	.	TRBJ2-2	TGCGCCAGTAACAGAACGAACACCGGGGAGCTGTTTTTT	CASNRTNTGELFF
.	TRBV10-3	TRBD1	TRBJ2-3	TGTGCCATCAGTGAAAGACAGGGAGTAGGAGATACGCAGTATTTT	CAISERQGVGDTQYF
few	TRBV5-1	.	TRBJ2-6	TGCGCCAGCAGCCCGGCCGTCGGATTCTCTGGGGCCAACGTCCTGACTTTC	CASSPAVGFSGANVLTF
many	TRBV20-1	TRBD2	TRBJ2-5	TGCAGTGTCGGGACTATTTCCGAGACCCAGTACTTC	CSVGTISETQYF
.	TRBV10-3	.	TRBJ1-2	TGTGTCATCAGTGACGTCTCAGCTAACTATGGCCACACCTTC	CVISDVSANYGHTF